This entry lists 28 T cell receptor beta chains sequenced from one sample in a study of control samples from healthy donors and cancer patients. Clones were read by immunoSEQ multiplex PCR, and TCRdb kept only the in-frame ones, dropping some. This table holds about 190,000 clones. The sequenced material came from blood. The receptors stem from a woman in her thirties in good health.

This CDR3 reads CASSPGDRGEGYTF. The CDR3 DNA is TGCGCCAGCAGCCCGGGCGACAGGGGGGAAGGCTACACCTTC. The chain carries TRBV5-1 and TRBJ1-2; 9 bases align to TRBD1. The J segment lost 8 bases and the V segment lost 4 bases, leaving 9 bases of the junction unmatched. The germline gives CDR1 SGHRS, CDR2 YFSETQ. CDR3 size: 14 residues.

The chain links TRBV27 to TRBJ2-7, with TRBD2 identical over 15 bases. The CDR3 length is 18 residues. Germline V gene data show CDR1 as MNHEY and CDR2 as SMNVEV (reference sequence). The V and J ends lost 4 bases and 0 bases, in that order; junction bases with no gene match: 7. The CDR3 nucleotides are TGTGCCAGCAGTTCCCGGACTAGCGGGGGGGCCATCTCCTACGAGCAGTACTTC. Encoded protein: CASSSRTSGGAISYEQYF.

This chain joins TRBV2 and TRBJ2-2, with D possibly TRBD1 on 6 matching bases. The CDR3 totals 15 residues. Germline V gives CDR1 SNHLY, CDR2 FYNNEI. V lost 4 bases to trimming and J lost 0 bases, with 9 bases between them. CDR3 in DNA: TGTGCCAGCAGTGGCAGGGGCGCGAACACCGGGGAGCTGTTTTTT. This codes for CASSGRGANTGELFF.

The V gene is TRBV9, the J gene TRBJ2-1; 8 bases agree with TRBD2. Germline V gene sequence: CDR1 SGDLS, CDR2 YYNGEE. V shed 4 bases and J 7 bases; nucleotides not matched to a gene: 13. This CDR3 region has 16 residues. Here the CDR3 DNA reads TGTGCCAGCAGCCCCCTGGGACTAGAATTTGGAAATGAGCAGTTCTTC. Residues: CASSPLGLEFGNEQFF.

The CDR3 DNA reads TGTGCCAGCGGGCCGACAGTTCGCTCTGGAAACACCATATATTTT. This gives the protein CASGPTVRSGNTIYF. The chain joins TRBV9 to TRBJ1-3, with TRBD1 as a possible D gene (5 bases). V was trimmed by 7 bases and J by 0 bases, leaving 14 bases between them. The germline CDR1 and CDR2 sequences are SGDLS and YYNGEE. This CDR3 spans 15 amino acids.

J is TRBJ2-7 and V is TRBV11-2; D unresolved. The V and J ends lost 5 bases and 4 bases respectively, with 24 bases between them. CDR1 is SGHAT and CDR2 is FQNNGV in the germline V gene. This CDR3 spans 17 amino acids. The chain's CDR3 is CASSMLIRNAQKYEQYF. The CDR3 bases are TGTGCCAGCAGCATGTTAATCAGGAATGCTCAAAAGTACGAGCAGTACTTC.

V usage is TRBV2 and J usage is TRBJ1-2; possibly TRBD1 for D (5 bases). CDR1 SNHLY and CDR2 FYNNEI come from the germline V gene. The V gene lost 6 bases and the J gene lost 4 bases, with 12 bases spanning the gap. The CDR3 covers 13 residues. The CDR3 here is CASSGQGPYGYTF. The CDR3 DNA reads TGTGCCAGCAGCGGGCAGGGACCCTATGGCTACACCTTC. Full variable domain (outside the CDR3, taken from reference TRBV2 and TRBJ1-2): EPEVTQTPSHQVTQMGQEVILRCVPISNHLYFYWYRQILGQKVEFLVSFYNNEISEKSEIFDDQFSVERPDGSNFTLKIRSTKLEDSAMYFCASSGQGPYGYTFGSGTRLTVV.

The chain carries TRBV19 and TRBJ1-1; no reliable D call. CDR3 length: 12 amino acids. Trimming took 1 base from V and 9 from J, leaving 9 bases between them. Germline values: CDR1 LNHDA, CDR2 SQIVND (reference sequence). CDR3 protein: CASSIAPEKAFF. CDR3 sequence (DNA): TGTGCCAGTAGTATAGCTCCTGAGAAAGCTTTCTTT. Full variable domain (rest looked up from reference TRBV19 and TRBJ1-1): DGGITQSPKYLFRKEGQNVTLSCEQNLNHDAMYWYRQDPGQGLRLIYYSQIVNDFQKGDIAEGYSVSREKKESFPLTVTSAQKNPTAFYLCASSIAPEKAFFGQGTRLTVV.

The rearrangement links TRBV28 to TRBJ2-7; 9 nucleotides align to TRBD1. V dropped 6 bases and J dropped 1; count of bases not matched to a gene: 16. The germline CDR1 and CDR2 sequences are MDHEN and SYDVKM. This CDR3 contains 18 residues. The CDR3 sequence is CASRTGTGFLSGSYEQYF. CDR3 DNA: TGTGCCAGCAGGACCGGGACAGGGTTTCTTTCTGGGTCCTACGAGCAGTACTTC.

This chain uses TRBV25-1 with TRBJ2-1; TRBD2 might be the D (5 bases). Germline V gene lookup returns CDR1 MGHDK and CDR2 SYGVNS. V was clipped by 5 bases and J by 8 bases, with 22 bases between them. The CDR3 is 16 residues long. CDR3 sequence: CASSPPSSQVLHEQFF. The CDR3 DNA reads TGTGCCAGCAGTCCCCCTAGCTCGCAGGTTCTTCATGAGCAGTTCTTC.

V gene TRBV28 combines with J gene TRBJ1-2; D possibly corresponds to TRBD1 (6 bases). Trimming removed 6 bases at V and 2 bases at J, with 19 bases between. CDR1 is MDHEN, CDR2 SYDVKM, per germline. CDR3 length: 16 residues. CDR3 sequence (DNA): TGTGCCAGCAGCCTTCCCCGACAGGTTATCAACTATGGCTACACCTTC. It is translated as CASSLPRQVINYGYTF.

This chain connects TRBV7-9 to TRBJ2-7; weak D call: TRBD2 (6 bases). Between the trimmed V and J ends, which lost 1 base and 2 bases, there was a span of 12 bases. The germline V gene encodes CDR1 SEHNR and CDR2 FQNEAQ (reference sequence). The CDR3 consists of 15 residues. In nucleotides, the CDR3 is TGTGCCAGCAGCTTAGTGGAGGGGAGGACCTACGAGCAGTACTTC. It is translated as CASSLVEGRTYEQYF.

The J gene is TRBJ2-3, the V gene TRBV6-2 or TRBV6-3; D gene ambiguous. The CDR3 is made up of 15 amino acids. Per germline, CDR1 MNHEY and CDR2 SVGEGT. The V end lost 0 bases, the J end lost 4 bases, and 11 bases lay between the germline ends. Here the CDR3 reads CASSYSRSAADTQYF. The CDR3 nucleotides are TGTGCCAGCAGTTACTCGAGAAGCGCCGCAGATACGCAGTATTTT.

The V call is TRBV28, the J call TRBJ2-1; D gene unclear. The germline V gene encodes CDR1 MDHEN and CDR2 SYDVKM. This CDR3 has 13 amino acids. The V end lost 5 bases, the J end lost 11 bases, and 16 bases lay between the germline ends. The CDR3, as DNA: TGTGCCAGCAGTCCCCCTGCCCAGTATCAGCAGTTCTTC. The encoded protein is CASSPPAQYQQFF.

J is TRBJ1-1 and V is TRBV9, with a tentative D call TRBD1 (5 bases). The CDR3 runs to 15 residues. Trimming took off 0 bases at V and 0 bases at J, with 9 bases between the two ends. Germline assignment: CDR1 SGDLS and CDR2 YYNGEE. The DNA of the CDR3 is TGTGCCAGCAGCGTAGGAGACAGAATGAACACTGAAGCTTTCTTT. Amino acid sequence: CASSVGDRMNTEAFF.

J is TRBJ2-2 and V is TRBV6-5, with 7 bases identical to TRBD2. This CDR3 spans 15 amino acids. The junction had 4 bases not matched to a gene; V was cut back by 2 bases and J by 4 bases. Per the germline V gene, CDR1 is MNHEY and CDR2 is SVGAGI. CDR3 nucleotides: TGTGCCAGCAGTTACCGCAGGGAGGGCACCGGGGAGCTGTTTTTT. It codes for CASSYRREGTGELFF.

The chain has TRBV5-6 and TRBJ2-3; no clear D gene. The CDR3 consists of 16 residues. Trimming shortened V by 4 bases and J by 2 bases, and 17 bases separated the two germline ends. Germline V CDR1 and CDR2: SGHDT, YYEEEE. The CDR3 nucleotides read TGTGCCAGCAGCACTACCACTCTGAGGTCCACAGATACGCAGTATTTT. It specifies CASSTTTLRSTDTQYF. Filled out from reference TRBV5-6 and TRBJ2-3, the complete variable domain reads DAGVTQSPTHLIKTRGQQVTLRCSPKSGHDTVSWYQQALGQGPQFIFQYYEEEERQRGNFPDRFSGHQFPNYSSELNVNALLLGDSALYLCASSTTTLRSTDTQYFGPGTRLTVL.

The chain employs TRBV6-5 and TRBJ2-1, with D tentatively TRBD2 (6 bases). Trimming removed 8 bases from V and 0 bases from J, with 11 bases in between. Germline V gives CDR1 MNHEY, CDR2 SVGAGI. The CDR3 is 14 residues long. The CDR3 bases are TGTGCCAGCGTGGGGAGGAGCTCCTACAATGAGCAGTTCTTC. Protein product: CASVGRSSYNEQFF.

The chain joins TRBV28 to TRBJ1-5; 9 bases map to TRBD1. The germline gives CDR1 MDHEN, CDR2 SYDVKM. CDR3 length: 17 amino acids. The J segment lost 1 base and the V segment lost 6 bases, leaving 10 bases of the junction unmatched. DNA for the CDR3: TGTGCCAGCAGCCATCATGGGACAGGGTACAGCAATCAGCCCCAGCATTTT. Protein: CASSHHGTGYSNQPQHF.

J is TRBJ2-1 and V is TRBV7-8; no reliable D call. The CDR3 extends over 18 amino acids. Germline CDR1 reads SGHVS; CDR2 reads FQNEAQ. Trimming pared 4 bases from V and 3 bases from J, leaving 22 bases between. CDR3 loop: CASSSKRLTGPFYNEQFF. The CDR3 DNA is TGTGCCAGCAGCTCCAAACGGCTGACCGGTCCGTTCTACAATGAGCAGTTCTTC. Based on the CDR3 plus reference TRBV7-8 and TRBJ2-1, the full variable domain is GAGVSQSPRYKVAKRGQDVALRCDPISGHVSLFWYQQALGQGPEFLTYFQNEAQLDKSGLPSDRFFAERPEGSVSTLKIQRTQQEDSAVYLCASSSKRLTGPFYNEQFFGPGTRLTVL.

V gene TRBV5-1 combines with J gene TRBJ2-2, with D perhaps TRBD2 (5 bases). This CDR3 region has 18 residues. The V gene lost 5 bases and the J gene lost 3 bases, with 23 bases spanning the gap. In germline, CDR1 is SGHRS, CDR2 YFSETQ. DNA for the CDR3: TGCGCCAGCAGTCGGACCCCAGTGGCTAGCAAGGACACCGGGGAGCTGTTTTTT. Residues: CASSRTPVASKDTGELFF. Full variable domain (missing parts from reference TRBV5-1 and TRBJ2-2): KAGVTQTPRYLIKTRGQQVTLSCSPISGHRSVSWYQQTPGQGLQFLFEYFSETQRNKGNFPGRFSGRQFSNSRSEMNVSTLELGDSALYLCASSRTPVASKDTGELFFGEGSRLTVL.

The chain combines TRBV6-5 with TRBJ1-1, with D maybe TRBD1 (5 bases). The V end was cut by 0 bases, the J end by 6 bases, with 14 bases between. The length of the CDR3 is 15 residues. Germline V CDR1 and CDR2: MNHEY, SVGAGI. The CDR3 DNA sequence: TGTGCCAGCAGTTACTCGAGAGGGGTAGGACCTGAAGCTTTCTTT. Translation: CASSYSRGVGPEAFF.

V gene TRBV9 combines with J gene TRBJ1-6; unclear D gene. Germline V lookup: CDR1 SGDLS, CDR2 YYNGEE. Trimming took off 0 bases at V and 6 bases at J, with 10 bases between the two ends. CDR3 length equals 15 residues. In DNA form, the CDR3 reads TGTGCCAGCAGCGTAGTTTCCGGAGTTAATTCACCCCTCCACTTT. Translated, it gives CASSVVSGVNSPLHF.

The chain carries TRBV3-1 (or the pseudogene TRBV3-2) and TRBJ1-5, with 8 nucleotides matching TRBD1. The germline V gene has CDR1 LGHDT and CDR2 YNNKEL (reference sequence). Trimming took 1 base from V and 6 from J; bases not matched to a gene: 8. CDR3 length: 16 amino acids. This chain's CDR3 is CASSQGGQGWSQPQHF. The DNA for the CDR3 is TGTGCCAGCAGCCAAGGCGGACAGGGTTGGAGTCAGCCCCAGCATTTT.

The chain has TRBV27 and TRBJ2-3; 9 nucleotides line up with TRBD2. This CDR3 is 17 amino acids long. Germline CDR1 reads MNHEY; CDR2 reads SMNVEV (reference sequence). V dropped 3 bases and J dropped 2; count of bases not matched to a gene: 9. For the CDR3, the DNA is TGTGCCAGCAGTTTTGGGCTAGCGGGGATATTCACAGATACGCAGTATTTT. Protein product: CASSFGLAGIFTDTQYF.

The J gene is TRBJ2-3, the V gene TRBV3-1 (or the pseudogene TRBV3-2), with D unclear. This CDR3 spans 15 amino acids. Between the trimmed V and J ends, which lost 1 base and 4 bases, there was a span of 12 bases. The germline CDR1 and CDR2 sequences are LGHDT and YNNKEL (reference sequence). The CDR3 protein is CASSQVPSNADTQYF. The CDR3 bases are TGTGCCAGCAGCCAAGTACCCAGCAACGCAGATACGCAGTATTTT.

The chain combines TRBV28 with TRBJ1-4; 9 nucleotides line up with TRBD1. The CDR3 is 15 residues long. V lost 4 bases and J lost 8; bases outside the gene matches: 8. The V gene's germline CDR1 is MDHEN and CDR2 SYDVKM. The CDR3 nucleotides are TGTGCCAGCAGTTCCCCCTCCGGGACAGGGGAAAAACTGTTTTTT. This gives the protein CASSSPSGTGEKLFF.

V gene TRBV25-1 combines with J gene TRBJ1-1; 7 nucleotides line up with TRBD1. The germline CDR1 and CDR2 sequences are MGHDK and SYGVNS. This CDR3 contains 14 residues. V was clipped by 1 base and J by 7 bases; unmatched bases: 6. The DNA for the CDR3 is TGTGCCAGCAGTGAATTAGGGGGCGCCGGTGAAGCTTTCTTT. Protein: CASSELGGAGEAFF.